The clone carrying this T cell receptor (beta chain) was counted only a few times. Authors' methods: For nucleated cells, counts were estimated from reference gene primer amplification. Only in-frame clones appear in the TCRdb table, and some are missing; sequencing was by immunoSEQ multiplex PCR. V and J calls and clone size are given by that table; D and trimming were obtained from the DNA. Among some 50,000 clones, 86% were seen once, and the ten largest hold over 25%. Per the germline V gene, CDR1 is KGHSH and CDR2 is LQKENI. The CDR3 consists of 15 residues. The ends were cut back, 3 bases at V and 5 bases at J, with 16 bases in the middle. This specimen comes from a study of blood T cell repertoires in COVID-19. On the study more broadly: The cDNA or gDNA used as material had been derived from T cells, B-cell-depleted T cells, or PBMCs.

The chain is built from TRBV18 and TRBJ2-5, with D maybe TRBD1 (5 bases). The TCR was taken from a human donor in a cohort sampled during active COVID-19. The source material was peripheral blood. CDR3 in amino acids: CASSPKGRSWETQYF. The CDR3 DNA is TGTGCCAGCTCACCGAAGGGGCGATCTTGGGAGACCCAGTACTTC.